This passage covers 30 T cell receptor beta chains from one sample sequenced in a study of shared clonotypes between healthy human individuals. Produced via immunoSEQ multiplex PCR; TCRdb's table is partial and in-frame only. The sample records approximately 440,000 clones, 70% to 80% being singletons. The sample comprised PBMCs. These receptors all stem from a woman between 40 and 50 years old in good health. Some clones in this sample may be carry-over from other donors' samples.

Concerning this clone: At the DNA level, this CDR3 is encoded by other sequences in the same sample as well. In nucleotides, the CDR3 is TGTGCCAGCAGTTTGGGGGGCTACGAGCAGTACTTC. This gives the protein CASSLGGYEQYF. The chain is built from TRBV28 and TRBJ2-7, with D maybe TRBD2 (6 bases). V lost 3 bases to trimming and J lost 3 bases, with 6 bases between them. In germline, CDR1 is MDHEN, CDR2 SYDVKM. The CDR3 totals 12 residues.

This chain joins TRBV7-6 and TRBJ2-7, with D perhaps matching TRBD2 (7 bases). V was pared by 1 base and J by 2 bases, with 12 bases between. The CDR3 spans 15 residues. Per the germline V gene, CDR1 is SGHVS and CDR2 is FNYEAQ. The DNA for the CDR3 is TGTGCCAGCAGCTTAGGTGGGAGGGACACCTACGAGCAGTACTTC. Translated, it gives CASSLGGRDTYEQYF.

CDR3 amino acids: CASSLNGQGLAFF. CDR3 in DNA: TGTGCCAGCAGCTTAAATGGTCAGGGGTTAGCTTTCTTT. The gene calls are TRBV7-2 and TRBJ1-1, with a weak D call TRBD1 (6 bases). V was clipped by 2 bases and J by 10 bases, with 14 bases between them. Germline V gene data show CDR1 as SGHTA and CDR2 as FQGNSA. The CDR3 extends over 13 amino acids.

As for this clone: Other nucleotide sequences in the sample specify the same CDR3. The V call is TRBV18, the J call TRBJ2-7; D unclear. In germline, CDR1 is KGHSH, CDR2 LQKENI. CDR3 length: 14 amino acids. With 0 bases removed from V and 0 bases from J, the gap between germline ends came to 6 bases. Here the CDR3 reads CASSPPSGSYEQYF. The DNA of the CDR3 is TGTGCCAGCTCACCACCTTCGGGCTCCTACGAGCAGTACTTC.

The gene calls are TRBV5-1 and TRBJ2-7; TRBD2 aligns across 10 bases. Germline V lookup: CDR1 SGHRS, CDR2 YFSETQ. The CDR3 totals 16 residues. Losses at the gene ends were 5 bases for V and 1 base for J; bases not matched to a gene: 9. DNA for the CDR3: TGCGCCAGCAGACCGGACGGGACTAGCGTTTCCTACGAGCAGTACTTC. Translation: CASRPDGTSVSYEQYF.

This chain joins TRBV6-1 and TRBJ2-7; D remains unclear. Trimming stripped 1 base from V and 1 base from J, with 11 bases between. The germline V gene encodes CDR1 MNHNS and CDR2 SASEGT. The CDR3 has 15 residues. The CDR3 loop is CASSEGVGLSYEQYF. The CDR3 DNA reads as TGTGCCAGCAGTGAAGGGGTGGGTCTTTCCTACGAGCAGTACTTC.

The table lists this clone with a count of one. The rearrangement uses TRBV2 and TRBJ1-2; D ambiguous. The length of the CDR3 is 11 residues. Germline lookup yields CDR1 SNHLY and CDR2 FYNNEI. V was pared by 5 bases and J by 6 bases, with 7 bases between. The CDR3 region is CASSPRHGYTF. The CDR3 DNA reads TGTGCCAGCAGTCCTAGGCATGGCTACACCTTC.

V is TRBV6-6 and J is TRBJ2-7; TRBD1 aligns across 8 bases. There are 14 residues in the CDR3. With 6 bases clipped from V and 0 bases from J, the junction kept 4 bases outside the gene matches. Germline values: CDR1 MNHNY, CDR2 SVGAGI (reference sequence). In DNA form, the CDR3 reads TGTGCCAGCAGGCCACAGGGGGACTCCTACGAGCAGTACTTC. Translating gives CASRPQGDSYEQYF.

The V and J genes are TRBV5-1 and TRBJ2-1; TRBD1 aligns across 8 bases. The CDR3 has 15 residues. Germline CDR1 SGHRS, CDR2 YFSETQ. V shed 3 bases and J 2 bases; nucleotides not matched to a gene: 4. CDR3 amino acids: CASSSSGQAYNEQFF. The DNA of the CDR3 is TGCGCCAGCAGCTCCTCGGGACAGGCCTACAATGAGCAGTTCTTC.

The rearrangement joins TRBV29-1 to TRBJ1-5; 7 positions agree with TRBD1. The CDR3 is 14 residues long. Looked up from germline, CDR1 is SQVTM and CDR2 is ANQGSEA. V shed 6 bases, J shed 5 bases, and the junction held 10 bases outside the gene matches. The CDR3 sequence is CSVAMGQLDQPQHF. CDR3 coding DNA: TGCAGCGTAGCAATGGGACAGTTAGATCAGCCCCAGCATTTT.

This clone has just a few counts. This chain links TRBV6-1 with TRBJ2-6; D may be TRBD2 (6 bases). Germline V gives CDR1 MNHNS, CDR2 SASEGT. CDR3 length equals 13 residues. V was pared by 10 bases and J by 0 bases, with 7 bases between. This chain's CDR3 is CATGSSGANVLTF. DNA for the CDR3: TGTGCCACCGGGAGCTCTGGGGCCAACGTCCTGACTTTC.

The V call is TRBV7-9, the J call TRBJ1-2, with D tentatively TRBD1 (5 bases). CDR3 length: 16 residues. From germline, CDR1 is SEHNR and CDR2 FQNEAQ (reference sequence). Deletions cut 1 base from V and 6 bases from J, with 18 bases between. Written as DNA, the CDR3 is TGTGCCAGCAGCTTAGGAGGGGCCGGGGGAACAGATGGCTACACCTTC. Protein product: CASSLGGAGGTDGYTF.

The count of this clone is one. The rearrangement uses TRBV6-6 and TRBJ1-6; TRBD1 aligns across 10 bases. Per the germline V gene, CDR1 is MNHNY and CDR2 is SVGAGI (reference sequence). V was pared by 6 bases and J by 13 bases, with 9 bases of the junction left unmatched. This CDR3 is built from 14 residues. CDR3 in amino acids: CASSPGQGQTPLHF. The DNA for the CDR3 is TGTGCCAGCAGCCCGGGACAGGGGCAAACGCCCCTCCACTTT.

The genes are TRBV7-2 and TRBJ2-7, with 8 bases fitting TRBD2. Germline assignment: CDR1 SGHTA and CDR2 FQGNSA. With V trimmed by 5 bases and J by 0 bases, 9 bases remained unmatched. The CDR3 is made up of 16 amino acids. CDR3 loop: CASSPSLAASSYEQYF. The CDR3 DNA follows: TGTGCCAGCAGCCCGTCACTAGCGGCGAGCTCCTACGAGCAGTACTTC.

This clone was recorded a few times. The chain has TRBV6-1 and TRBJ1-5; 12 bases agree with TRBD1. J was trimmed by 4 bases and V by 6 bases; bases with no gene match: 4. Germline CDR1 reads MNHNS; CDR2 reads SASEGT. This CDR3 region has 15 residues. The CDR3 region is CASSWGQGANQPQHF. The CDR3 nucleotides are TGTGCCAGCAGCTGGGGACAGGGGGCGAATCAGCCCCAGCATTTT.

The chain joins TRBV15 to TRBJ2-7; D might be TRBD1 or TRBD2, each matching 6 bases. Germline V gene data show CDR1 as LNHNV and CDR2 as YYDKDF (reference sequence). V was cut by 1 base and J by 6 bases, with 22 bases left in between. The CDR3 runs to 17 residues. The CDR3 sequence: CATSRVPRGTGHLEQYF. For the CDR3, the DNA is TGTGCCACCAGCAGAGTCCCAAGGGGGACTGGACACCTCGAGCAGTACTTC.

The chain joins TRBV7-2 to TRBJ2-4, with a tentative D call TRBD1 (6 bases). Germline loops: CDR1 SGHTA, CDR2 FQGNSA. Trimming pared 4 bases from V and 13 bases from J, leaving 14 bases between. The CDR3 has 12 residues. CDR3 nucleotide sequence: TGTGCCAGCAGCTCCGACAGGAGTCTCCAGTACTTC. This sequence encodes CASSSDRSLQYF.

The J gene is TRBJ1-1, the V gene TRBV19; tentative D call: TRBD1 (6 bases). The CDR3 contains 14 residues. Trimming took off 6 bases at V and 4 bases at J, with 15 bases between the two ends. Germline loops: CDR1 LNHDA, CDR2 SQIVND (reference sequence). CDR3 coding DNA: TGTGCCAGTAGCACCCAGACAGGAGGCACTGAAGCTTTCTTT. It codes for CASSTQTGGTEAFF.

The CDR3 sequence: CASSMGQGDVGSSYNEQFF. Written as DNA, the CDR3 is TGTGCCAGCAGCATGGGACAGGGGGATGTGGGGAGCTCCTACAATGAGCAGTTCTTC. This chain uses TRBV11-3 with TRBJ2-1; 11 nucleotides match TRBD1. The CDR3 covers 19 residues. The germline gives CDR1 SGHNT, CDR2 YENEEA. The V and J ends lost 5 bases and 0 bases, in that order; junction bases with no gene match: 12.

The chain uses TRBV11-2 and TRBJ2-3, with D tentatively TRBD2 (6 bases). The CDR3 runs to 11 residues. Trimming took 5 bases from V and 8 from J, leaving 8 bases between them. CDR1 and CDR2 (germline): SGHAT, FQNNGV. CDR3 amino acids: CASSPTSTQYF. Written as DNA, the CDR3 is TGTGCCAGCAGCCCGACTAGTACGCAGTATTTT.

Concerning this clone itself: Different DNA sequences within this sample yield the same CDR3. This sequence joins TRBV9 and TRBJ1-1; D gene uncertain. CDR1 and CDR2 from the germline V gene are SGDLS and YYNGEE. The V gene lost 0 bases and the J gene lost 0 bases, with 3 bases spanning the gap. The CDR3 contains 13 residues. The CDR3 DNA is TGTGCCAGCAGCGTAGAACTGAACACTGAAGCTTTCTTT. Translating gives CASSVELNTEAFF.

About this clone itself: This may arise from a read error, as a much more abundant clone is one base away. The chain employs TRBV9 and TRBJ1-1, with 7 bases lining up with TRBD1. Trimming cost V 4 bases and J 5 bases; bases outside gene matches: 17. Germline V gene lookup returns CDR1 SGDLS and CDR2 YYNGEE. The CDR3 extends over 17 amino acids. CDR3: CASSPKPVGTARTEAFF. CDR3 coding DNA: TGTGCCAGCAGCCCAAAACCGGTCGGGACAGCCAGAACTGAAGCTTTCTTT.

The chain uses TRBV27 and TRBJ2-1, with D unresolved. Trimming pared 1 base from V and 7 bases from J, leaving 14 bases between. There are 15 residues in the CDR3. CDR1 and CDR2 from the germline V gene are MNHEY and SMNVEV (reference sequence). CDR3: CASSLWPPGPNEQFF. DNA of the CDR3: TGTGCCAGCAGTTTATGGCCCCCGGGCCCGAATGAGCAGTTCTTC.

With regard to this clone: It may be a read error: a sequence one base away is much more abundant. V gene TRBV5-1 combines with J gene TRBJ2-2; maybe TRBD1 (6 bases). CDR1 and CDR2 (germline): SGHRS, YFSETQ. The germline V and J ends were trimmed by 7 bases and 4 bases, with 20 bases remaining between them. This CDR3 spans 16 amino acids. The CDR3, as DNA: TGCGCCAGCCATCTGGGGGCCTCTGAGCTCACCGGGGAGCTGTTTTTT. This sequence encodes CASHLGASELTGELFF.

This clone has just a few counts. The chain employs TRBV27 and TRBJ2-1; D is unresolved. The germline V gene encodes CDR1 MNHEY and CDR2 SMNVEV (reference sequence). The CDR3 length is 15 residues. V lost 6 bases to trimming and J lost 0 bases, with 12 bases between them. In DNA form, the CDR3 reads TGTGCCAGCAGGGGATTGCCCGGCTCCTACAATGAGCAGTTCTTC. Its translation is CASRGLPGSYNEQFF.

This clone was observed a few times. This chain links TRBV4-1 with TRBJ2-2, with no clear D. Trimming pared 1 base from V and 3 bases from J, leaving 12 bases between. Germline CDR1 is MGHRA and CDR2 is YSYEKL. The CDR3 has 16 residues. The CDR3 loop reads CASSQGRRLDTGELFF. Written as DNA, the CDR3 is TGCGCCAGCAGCCAAGGTCGCAGGCTAGACACCGGGGAGCTGTTTTTT.

The chain has TRBV5-1 and TRBJ1-1; 10 bases align to TRBD1. The CDR3 totals 14 residues. Germline V gives CDR1 SGHRS, CDR2 YFSETQ. J was trimmed by 6 bases and V by 0 bases; bases with no gene match: 2. The CDR3 DNA reads as TGCGCCAGCAGCTTGGGCGGGACAGGGGCTGAAGCTTTCTTT. This translates into CASSLGGTGAEAFF.

This chain connects TRBV7-9 to TRBJ1-2; tentatively, D is TRBD1 (6 bases). Germline loops: CDR1 SEHNR, CDR2 FQNEAQ (reference sequence). The CDR3 totals 16 residues. The V gene lost 3 bases and the J gene lost 3 bases, with 17 bases spanning the gap. The CDR3 sequence is CASSLVRGAPDYGYTF. The DNA of the CDR3 is TGTGCCAGCAGCTTGGTCCGGGGGGCGCCGGACTATGGCTACACCTTC. Supplemented by reference TRBV7-9 and TRBJ1-2, the full variable domain reads DTGVSQNPRHKITKRGQNVTFRCDPISEHNRLYWYRQTLGQGPEFLTYFQNEAQLEKSRLLSDRFSAERPKGSFSTLEIQRTEQGDSAMYLCASSLVRGAPDYGYTFGSGTRLTVV.

This rearrangement joins TRBV6-5 to TRBJ2-5, with TRBD1 as a possible D gene (6 bases). Judging by the DNA end, TRBJ2-7 fits better; the J call may be wrong. Germline-derived CDR1 and CDR2 are MNHEY and SVGAGI. This CDR3 comprises 14 residues. CDR3 loop: CASSDYRDSYEQYF. The CDR3 coding sequence is TGTGCCAGCAGTGACTACAGGGACTCCTACGAGCAGTACTTC.

The chain joins TRBV9 to TRBJ2-2; D perhaps matches TRBD2 (6 bases). Germline V lookup: CDR1 SGDLS, CDR2 YYNGEE. Trimming took off 4 bases at V and 5 bases at J, with 15 bases between the two ends. The CDR3 totals 15 residues. The CDR3 spells CASSPLATRTGELFF. DNA for the CDR3: TGTGCCAGCAGCCCCCTAGCGACGAGGACCGGGGAGCTGTTTTTT.